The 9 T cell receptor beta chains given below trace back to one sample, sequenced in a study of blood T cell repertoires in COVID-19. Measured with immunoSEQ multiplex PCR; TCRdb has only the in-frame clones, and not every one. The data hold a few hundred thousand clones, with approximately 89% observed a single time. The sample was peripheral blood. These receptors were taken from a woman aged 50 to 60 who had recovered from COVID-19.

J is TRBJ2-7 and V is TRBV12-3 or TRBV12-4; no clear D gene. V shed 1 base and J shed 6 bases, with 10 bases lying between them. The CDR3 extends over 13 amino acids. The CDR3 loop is CASSLVDNLEQYF. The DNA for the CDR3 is TGTGCCAGCAGTTTAGTCGACAACCTCGAGCAGTACTTC.

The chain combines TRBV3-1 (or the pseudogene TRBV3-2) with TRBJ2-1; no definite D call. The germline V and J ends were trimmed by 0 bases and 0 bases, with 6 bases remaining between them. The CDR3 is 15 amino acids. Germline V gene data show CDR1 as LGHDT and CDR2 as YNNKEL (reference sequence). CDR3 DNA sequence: TGTGCCAGCAGCCAAGATCTTATCTCCTACAATGAGCAGTTCTTC. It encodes CASSQDLISYNEQFF.

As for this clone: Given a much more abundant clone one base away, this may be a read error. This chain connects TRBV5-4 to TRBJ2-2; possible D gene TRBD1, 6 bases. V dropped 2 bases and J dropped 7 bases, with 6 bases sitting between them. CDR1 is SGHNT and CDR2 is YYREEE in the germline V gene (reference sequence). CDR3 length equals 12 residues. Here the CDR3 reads CASSLQGGELFF. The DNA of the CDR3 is TGTGCCAGCAGCTTACAGGGCGGGGAGCTGTTTTTT.

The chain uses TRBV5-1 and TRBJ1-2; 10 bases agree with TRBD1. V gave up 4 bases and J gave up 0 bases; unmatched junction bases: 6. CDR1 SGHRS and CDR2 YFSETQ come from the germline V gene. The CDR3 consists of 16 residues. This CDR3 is CASSHGQGGANYGYTF. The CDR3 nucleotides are TGCGCCAGCAGCCATGGACAGGGGGGAGCTAACTATGGCTACACCTTC.

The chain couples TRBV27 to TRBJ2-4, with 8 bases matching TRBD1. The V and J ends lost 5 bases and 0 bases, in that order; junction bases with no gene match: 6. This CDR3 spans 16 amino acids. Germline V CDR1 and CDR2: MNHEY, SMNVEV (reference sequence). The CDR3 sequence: CASSVDRGLAKNIQYF. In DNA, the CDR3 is TGTGCCAGCAGTGTAGACAGGGGTCTAGCCAAAAACATTCAGTACTTC.

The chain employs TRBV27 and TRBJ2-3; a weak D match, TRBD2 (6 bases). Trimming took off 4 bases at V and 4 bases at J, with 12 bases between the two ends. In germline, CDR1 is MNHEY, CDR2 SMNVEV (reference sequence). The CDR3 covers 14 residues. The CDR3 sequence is CASSSRDFSDTQYF. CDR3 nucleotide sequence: TGTGCCAGCAGTTCCCGGGACTTCTCAGATACGCAGTATTTT.

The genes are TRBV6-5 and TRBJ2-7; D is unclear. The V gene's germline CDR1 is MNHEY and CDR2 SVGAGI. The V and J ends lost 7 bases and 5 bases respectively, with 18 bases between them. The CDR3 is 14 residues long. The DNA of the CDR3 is TGTGCCAGCAAACTTCTAGGATTCGCCCACGAGCAGTACTTC. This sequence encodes CASKLLGFAHEQYF.

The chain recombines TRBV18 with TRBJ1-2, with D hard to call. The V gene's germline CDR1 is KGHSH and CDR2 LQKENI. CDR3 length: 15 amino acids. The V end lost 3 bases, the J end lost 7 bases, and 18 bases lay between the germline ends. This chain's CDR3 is CASSPSLRERSGYTF. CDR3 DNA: TGTGCCAGCTCACCTAGCCTTCGGGAGCGGAGTGGCTACACCTTC.

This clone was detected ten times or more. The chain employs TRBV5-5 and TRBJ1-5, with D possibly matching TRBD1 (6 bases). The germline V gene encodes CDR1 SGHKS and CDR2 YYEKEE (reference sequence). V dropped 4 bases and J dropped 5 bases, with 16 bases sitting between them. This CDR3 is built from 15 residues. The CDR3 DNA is TGTGCCAGCAGCCCAGGGACAACCAGGGATCAGCCCCAGCATTTT. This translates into CASSPGTTRDQPQHF. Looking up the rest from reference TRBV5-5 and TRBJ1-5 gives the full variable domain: DAGVTQSPTHLIKTRGQQVTLRCSPISGHKSVSWYQQVLGQGPQFIFQYYEKEERGRGNFPDRFSARQFPNYSSELNVNALLLGDSALYLCASSPGTTRDQPQHFGDGTRLSIL.